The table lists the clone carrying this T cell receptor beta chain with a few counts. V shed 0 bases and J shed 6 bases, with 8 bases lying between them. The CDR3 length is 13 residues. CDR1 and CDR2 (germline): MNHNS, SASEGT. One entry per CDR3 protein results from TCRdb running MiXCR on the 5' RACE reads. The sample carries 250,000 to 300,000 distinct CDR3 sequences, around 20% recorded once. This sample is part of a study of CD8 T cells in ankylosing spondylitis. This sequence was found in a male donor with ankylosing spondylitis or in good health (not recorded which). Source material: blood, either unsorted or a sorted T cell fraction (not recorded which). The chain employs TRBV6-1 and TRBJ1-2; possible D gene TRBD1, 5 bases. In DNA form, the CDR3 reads TGTGCCAGCAGTGAAGCGGGGGTGGATGGCTACACCTTC. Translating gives CASSEAGVDGYTF.